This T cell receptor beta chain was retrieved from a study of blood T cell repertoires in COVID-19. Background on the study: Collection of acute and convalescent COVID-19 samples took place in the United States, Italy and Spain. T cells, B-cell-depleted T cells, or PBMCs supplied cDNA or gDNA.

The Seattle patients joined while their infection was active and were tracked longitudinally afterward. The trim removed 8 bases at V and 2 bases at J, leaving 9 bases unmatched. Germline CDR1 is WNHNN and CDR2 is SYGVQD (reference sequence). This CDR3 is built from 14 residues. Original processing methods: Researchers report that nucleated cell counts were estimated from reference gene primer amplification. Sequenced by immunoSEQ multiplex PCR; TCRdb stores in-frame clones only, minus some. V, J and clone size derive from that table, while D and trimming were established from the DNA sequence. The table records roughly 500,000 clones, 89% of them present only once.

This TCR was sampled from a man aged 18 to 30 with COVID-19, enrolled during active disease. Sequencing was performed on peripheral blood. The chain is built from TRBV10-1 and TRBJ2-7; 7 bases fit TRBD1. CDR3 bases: TGCGCCAGCCGACCGGACAGGCCCCCCTACGAGCAGTACTTC. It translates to CASRPDRPPYEQYF.